This T cell receptor beta chain was recovered during a study of memory CD4+ T cells and cytomegalovirus serostatus. In the study overall: This sample comes from healthy Belgian adults, roughly 9 CMV seropositive, roughly 22 seronegative.

The sort gate was single viable CD3+CD4+CD8-CD45RO+ cells for memory CD4+ T cells. Profiled with immunoSEQ multiplex PCR; TCRdb holds only in-frame clones, not every one. The data hold under 100,000 clones, with around 80% observed a single time. The specimen sequenced was memory CD4+ T cells from blood. This clonotype was sampled from an adult in good health and CMV-seronegative.

The CDR3 loop reads CASSFQSDRLYEQYF. CDR3 nucleotide sequence: TGCGCCAGCAGTTTTCAATCTGACAGGCTCTACGAGCAGTACTTC. This chain connects TRBV5-1 to TRBJ2-7; possibly TRBD1 for D (6 bases). There are 15 residues in the CDR3. Per germline, CDR1 SGHRS and CDR2 YFSETQ. The V end was cut by 5 bases, the J end by 3 bases, with 18 bases between.